The rows below give T cell receptor beta chains drawn from one sample of a study of cytomegalovirus exposure and HLA in healthy donors. TCRdb keeps only in-frame clones here, not all; method: immunoSEQ multiplex PCR. The sample lists 170,000 or so clones, around 84% occurring once. Sequenced input: PBMCs. The receptors derive from a man aged 18 to 35 in good health and CMV-seronegative. The CDR3 runs from the conserved cysteine through the conserved F or W.

J gene: TRBJ1-5; V gene: TRBV4-1; CDR3 protein: CASSQDRTGGWGPQHF
J gene: TRBJ2-7; V gene: TRBV5-1; CDR3 protein: CASSLMGQGAYEQYF
J gene: TRBJ2-7; V gene: TRBV5-4; CDR3 protein: CASSLGAEQYF
J gene: TRBJ1-1; V gene: TRBV28; CDR3 protein: CASRAGGAGTEAFF
J gene: TRBJ1-1; V gene: TRBV9; CDR3 protein: CASSQLGVQGPNTEAFF
J gene: TRBJ2-2; V gene: TRBV6-1; CDR3 protein: CASSGGPANTGELFF
J gene: TRBJ1-1; V gene: TRBV29-1; CDR3 protein: CSAWGQGGPNTEAFF
J gene: TRBJ2-1; V gene: TRBV15; CDR3 protein: CATSREHRRESHNEQFF
J gene: TRBJ2-7; V gene: TRBV6-4; CDR3 protein: CASSEAQDSSYEQYF
J gene: TRBJ2-7; V gene: TRBV25-1; CDR3 protein: CASSATHKTGSTEQYF
J gene: TRBJ2-7; V gene: TRBV5-1; CDR3 protein: CASSSRGYEQYF
J gene: TRBJ1-2; V gene: TRBV30; CDR3 protein: CAWSISSRRSYGYTF
J gene: TRBJ1-2; V gene: TRBV5-1; CDR3 protein: CASRPGQGSYGYTF
J gene: TRBJ1-5; V gene: TRBV7-6; CDR3 protein: CASSLGQPNQPQHF
J gene: TRBJ2-7; V gene: TRBV27; CDR3 protein: CASSLPPSYEQYF
J gene: TRBJ1-5; V gene: TRBV9; CDR3 protein: CASSTTGQDNQPQHF
J gene: TRBJ2-7; V gene: TRBV6-5; CDR3 protein: CASSMRTSPYEQYF
J gene: TRBJ2-1; V gene: TRBV28; CDR3 protein: CASSPGQGISEQFF
J gene: TRBJ2-7; V gene: TRBV7-6; CDR3 protein: CASSLGQLSYEQYF
J gene: TRBJ2-1; V gene: TRBV9; CDR3 protein: CASSPTGQGRNEQFF
J gene: TRBJ2-6; V gene: TRBV5-4; CDR3 protein: CASSLNRDSDVLTF
J gene: TRBJ2-7; V gene: TRBV4-3; CDR3 protein: CASSQEFTGPYEQYF
J gene: TRBJ2-3; V gene: TRBV7-9; CDR3 protein: CASSPWAGGGTQYF
J gene: TRBJ2-1; V gene: TRBV11-2; CDR3 protein: CASSLPGLAGHNEQFF
J gene: TRBJ2-1; V gene: TRBV5-4; CDR3 protein: CASSLATSGLNEQFF
J gene: TRBJ2-1; V gene: TRBV6-5; CDR3 protein: CASSYWTSGIDEQFF
J gene: TRBJ1-5; V gene: TRBV5-4; CDR3 protein: CASSRQGDSNQPQHF
J gene: TRBJ1-1; V gene: TRBV5-1; CDR3 protein: CASSLRRGTEAFF
J gene: TRBJ1-2; V gene: TRBV27; CDR3 protein: CASSLGGNYGYTF
J gene: TRBJ1-1; V gene: TRBV4-1; CDR3 protein: CASSRTGGNTEAFF
J gene: TRBJ1-2; V gene: TRBV29-1; CDR3 protein: CSVGDRVYGYTF
J gene: TRBJ1-4; V gene: TRBV4-3; CDR3 protein: CASSQGWGQDIANEKLFF
J gene: TRBJ1-2; V gene: TRBV19; CDR3 protein: CASSDRVKNGYTF
J gene: TRBJ1-1; V gene: TRBV7-9; CDR3 protein: CASSLVRFVLRTGEAFF
J gene: TRBJ2-7; V gene: TRBV28; CDR3 protein: CASSFGQGYEQYF
J gene: TRBJ1-3; V gene: TRBV5-1; CDR3 protein: CASSTDRALGGNTIYF
J gene: TRBJ1-5; V gene: TRBV30; CDR3 protein: CAWSVTGRQPQHF
J gene: TRBJ1-1; V gene: TRBV6-1; CDR3 protein: CASSEFDGRGTEAFF
J gene: TRBJ2-7; V gene: TRBV15; CDR3 protein: CATSRDRDIGSYEQYF
J gene: TRBJ1-3; V gene: TRBV15; CDR3 protein: CATSLRGRTGNTIYF
J gene: TRBJ2-7; V gene: TRBV5-5; CDR3 protein: CASSLSLGPPYF
J gene: TRBJ2-7; V gene: TRBV30; CDR3 protein: CAWSIRGYEQYF